The following is a T cell receptor (beta chain) sequence with its context. Via MiXCR, TCRdb re-called the RT-PCR reads, giving one row per CDR3 protein. The sample carries 390,000 or so distinct CDR3 sequences, roughly 17% recorded once. The data were taken from a study of patients and donors after allogeneic stem cell transplantation. The V end lost 1 base, the J end lost 3 bases, and 6 bases lay between the germline ends. From germline, CDR1 is GTSNPN and CDR2 SVGIG (reference sequence). The CDR3 consists of 13 residues. This sequence originates from a human donor who was either an allogeneic HSCT recipient or a stem cell or donor lymphocyte infusion donor (not recorded which). It is not recorded whose cells these are; they may come from a transplant donor. The rearrangement joins TRBV30 to TRBJ2-2; perhaps TRBD2 as D (5 bases). The material sequenced was blood, either unsorted or a sorted T cell fraction (not recorded which). The CDR3, as DNA: TGTGCCTGGAGTGGCGGGTACACCGGGGAGCTGTTTTTT. Translation: CAWSGGYTGELFF.